A single sample gave rise to the 27 T cell receptor beta chains below, sequenced in a study of tumor-infiltrating lymphocytes in primary liver carcinoma. A primer in the constant region served to generate TCR beta cDNA from roughly 450 ng of total RNA. Amplification in three nested multiplex PCR rounds with slightly modified ARM-PCR gave rise to TCR beta libraries. For around 10 cycles apiece, the opening two PCR rounds ran with TRBV1-TRBV30 forward primers and a C-beta reverse primer. TCRdb called the multiplex PCR reads again in MiXCR, with one record for every CDR3 protein. The repertoire holds about 22,000 distinct CDR3 sequences, with 80% as singletons. The study co-extracted DNA and RNA from approximately 20-30 mg of unsorted bulk tissue. Sequencing input: liver tumor tissue from sampling region 2. Stated subset: tumor region T2, inferior pole. These receptors came from a woman aged 25 to 39 with primary liver carcinoma and hepatitis B virus infection.

Remarks on this clonotype: An end of the junction does not agree with germline; a read error may underlie this. The gene calls are TRBV11-2 and TRBJ1-1; D is perhaps TRBD1 (6 bases). Germline loops: CDR1 SGHAT, CDR2 FQNNGV. The CDR3 consists of 20 residues. In DNA form, the CDR3 reads TGTGCCAGCAGCGCTCGGGACGGGGGGCGCAAGAGGTGGAGTAACACTGAGGCTTTCTTC. The encoded protein is CASSARDGGRKRWSNTEAFF.

As to this clonotype: An end of the junction does not agree with germline; a read error may underlie this. The chain has TRBV5-6 and TRBJ1-2; D may be TRBD1 (6 bases). Per the germline V gene, CDR1 is SGHDT and CDR2 is YYEEEE. This CDR3 has 14 residues. CDR3 in amino acids: CASSATAFRGSYTF. The CDR3 coding sequence is TGTGCTAGCAGCGCAACCGCGTTCAGGGGTAGCTACACCTTC.

V is TRBV12-1 and J is TRBJ2-3; the DNA was not used to check the table's D call, TRBD2. TRBV12-1 is flagged as a pseudogene. The CDR3 consists of 16 residues. The CDR3 loop is CATSLELAGDTDMQYF. DNA for the CDR3: TGTGCCACCAGCTTAGAGCTAGCGGGGGACACAGATATGCAGTATTTT.

This clonotype was detected once. Lacking the conserved final phenylalanine or tryptophan, this CDR3 likely reflects a read error. The chain employs TRBV12-3 or TRBV12-4 and TRBJ2-1; TRBD2 agrees at 11 bases. V lost 10 bases to trimming and J lost 9 bases; unmatched junction nucleotides: 14. CDR3 length: 15 residues. The CDR3 bases are TGTGCCACCAGCCTGTCAGGGACTAGCGGACTTGAGCAGTTCCTC. This sequence encodes CATSLSGTSGLEQFL.

A note on this clonotype: A much larger clone is a single base away; this may be a read error. The conserved phenylalanine or tryptophan is not found at the CDR3 terminus, so this likely reflects a read error. V gene TRBV29-1 combines with J gene TRBJ2-1; the match to TRBD1 covers 11 bases. The V gene end was trimmed by 7 bases and the J gene end by 8 bases; junction bases not matched to a gene: 10. The CDR3 is 14 amino acids. Per the germline V gene, CDR1 is SQVTM and CDR2 is ANQGSEA. The CDR3 protein is CSGLPGQGVDEQFL. The CDR3 nucleotides are TGCAGCGGATTGCCGGGACAGGGGGTGGATGAGCAGTTCTTA.

This chain uses TRBV4-2 with TRBJ2-7; 10 positions match TRBD1. The CDR3 sequence is 18 residues long. V was pared by 6 bases and J by 7 bases, with 21 bases of the junction left unmatched. The germline gives CDR1 LGHNA, CDR2 YNFKEQ. CDR3 amino acids: CASSQAHLGQGGPREQYF. The CDR3 DNA sequence: TGTGCCAGCAGTCAGGCACACCTAGGACAGGGGGGACCGCGTGAGCAGTACTTC.

To note about this clonotype: It is likely a read error, because the conserved phenylalanine at the end of the CDR3 is missing. No DNA is shown, since the ends of the CDR3 on it are uncertain; the CDR3 is the one TCRdb lists. The V call is TRBV10-3, the J call TRBJ1-1; TRBD1, as called in the table, went unchecked against the DNA. Germline loops: CDR1 ENHRY, CDR2 SYGVKD. The CDR3 numbers 15 amino acids, ends counted. CDR3: CAISTGTTPNTEASY.

In the case of this clonotype: No conserved phenylalanine or tryptophan ends this CDR3, so it is likely a read error. The chain couples TRBV28 to TRBJ1-1; D ambiguous. Trimming removed 3 bases from V and 8 bases from J, with 7 bases in between. The CDR3 runs to 11 residues. CDR1 and CDR2 from the germline V gene are MDHEN and SYDVKM. The CDR3 bases are TGTGCCAGCAGTTTCGTGCGGGAAGCTTTCTCT. This encodes CASSFVREAFS.

This clonotype was recorded only once. The conserved closing phenylalanine or tryptophan is absent in this CDR3, likely reflecting a read error. The DNA is left out, because the CDR3 cannot be placed on it with certainty; the CDR3 is given as TCRdb lists it. The CDR3: CASSLDRGSLYEQYL. This chain connects TRBV28 to TRBJ2-7; the table's D call of TRBD1 was not tested on the DNA. Germline values: CDR1 MDHEN, CDR2 SYDVKM. The CDR3 numbers 15 amino acids, ends counted.

J is TRBJ2-3 and V is TRBV12-3 or TRBV12-4; TRBD2 is a possible D gene (5 bases). V lost 3 bases, J lost 12 bases, and 22 bases lay in between. This CDR3 is 15 amino acids long. CDR3 bases: TGTGCCAGCAGTTTTCTCCCTCCTAGCACAGATATTCAGTATTTT. As protein: CASSFLPPSTDIQYF.

Of note for this clonotype: One junction end does not reproduce the germline sequence, and a read error may be involved. The chain recombines TRBV4-3 with TRBJ2-7; 7 bases are a match to TRBD2. The CDR3 loop spans 18 amino acids. CDR1 is LGHNA and CDR2 is YSLEER in the germline V gene. The CDR3 DNA reads as TGCGCCAGCAGCCAAGCTATGACGGGGGGTCACATTAGATACGAACAGTACTTC. Its translation: CASSQAMTGGHIRYEQYF.

As regards this clonotype: The CDR3 end shows no conserved phenylalanine or tryptophan, and so a read error is likely. The DNA is left out, because the CDR3 cannot be placed on it with certainty; the CDR3 is given as TCRdb lists it. V and J are TRBV13 and TRBJ1-1; the table's D call TRBD1 went unverified against the DNA. CDR1 is PRHDT, CDR2 FYEKMQ, per germline (reference sequence). From its first to its last residue, the CDR3 has 14 amino acids. CDR3: CASRTGRANTEALS.

This clonotype was found once. Its ends do not fully match the called genes, so a read error is possible. The chain employs TRBV11-2 and TRBJ1-2; D is unresolved. The CDR3 is made up of 16 amino acids. CDR1 is SGHAT and CDR2 is FQNNGV in the germline V gene. CDR3 nucleotides: TGTGCAAGCAGTCCACGAGGCGGGGATTGGAGCTATGACTACACCTTC. Translated, it gives CASSPRGGDWSYDYTF.

As to this clonotype: A read error may produce the germline difference seen at one junction end. The chain couples TRBV11-2 to TRBJ2-3, with TRBD2 identical over 10 bases. CDR1 SGHAT and CDR2 FQNNGV come from the germline V gene. This CDR3 region has 15 residues. The CDR3 bases are TGTACCGGCAGCTCAGGAAGCGGGAGGGCAGATATGCAGTATTTT. Protein sequence: CTGSSGSGRADMQYF.

As concerns this clonotype: The germline gene is not matched at one end of the junction; a read error may be the cause. The CDR3, as DNA: TGTGCCAGCAGCGCTCGGGAGAGGAGGCGCAAGAGGTGGAGTAACACTGAAGCTCTCTTT. It encodes CASSARERRRKRWSNTEALF. The J gene is TRBJ1-1, the V gene TRBV11-2; D gene unclear. The V gene's germline CDR1 is SGHAT and CDR2 FQNNGV. The CDR3 covers 20 residues.

On this clonotype: Likely a read error: the CDR3 ends without its conserved phenylalanine or tryptophan. This chain joins TRBV11-2 and TRBJ1-4; weak D call: TRBD1 (5 bases). CDR1 and CDR2 from the germline V gene are SGHAT and FQNNGV. This CDR3 contains 12 residues. The CDR3 loop reads CANSPWGGKLFY. As DNA, the CDR3 is TGTGCCAACAGCCCTTGGGGGGGAAAACTGTTTTAT.

Comment on this clonotype: A junction end diverges from the germline sequence, so it may reflect a read error. This chain joins TRBV6-5 and TRBJ2-7; possible D gene TRBD1, 6 bases. Germline values: CDR1 MNHEY, CDR2 SVGAGI. The length of the CDR3 is 15 residues. The CDR3 sequence is CASSYMDSISYEQCF. CDR3 DNA: TGTGCCAGCAGTTACATGGACAGCATCTCCTACGAGCAGTGCTTC.

This chain links TRBV4-3 with TRBJ2-2; TRBD2 agrees at 10 bases. Germline V lookup: CDR1 LGHNA, CDR2 YSLEER. The CDR3 extends over 18 amino acids. This CDR3 reads CVSSQVPAGGPRAGELFF. CDR3 in DNA: TGCGTCAGTAGTCAAGTTCCAGCGGGAGGGCCGAGGGCCGGGGAGCTGTTTTTT.

In its sample, this clonotype was seen a few times. Mismatch with germline at one junction end may stem from a read error. This sequence joins TRBV4-1 and TRBJ1-2; the D gene is possibly TRBD1 (6 bases). Germline CDR1 reads MGHRA; CDR2 reads YSYEKL. The CDR3 has 14 amino acids. The CDR3 DNA sequence: TGCGCCGGCAGCCTAACCCAGGGGATTGAGGGCTACACCTTC. This gives the protein CAGSLTQGIEGYTF.

About this clonotype itself: A junction boundary mismatches the germline segment, possibly from a read error. The CDR3 bases are TGTGCCATCAGTGAGTCGGCTATCAGACAAAAGACCCAGTATTTC. Protein sequence: CAISESAIRQKTQYF. The V gene is TRBV10-3, the J gene TRBJ2-5; D not resolved. The CDR3 is 15 residues long. The germline V gene has CDR1 ENHRY and CDR2 SYGVKD.

Notes on this clonotype: Germline and junction disagree at one end, which may indicate a read error. This chain links TRBV6-5 with TRBJ1-2; D perhaps matches TRBD1 (5 bases). Looked up from germline, CDR1 is MNHEY and CDR2 is SVGAGI. There are 14 residues in the CDR3. Written as DNA, the CDR3 is TGTGCCAGCAGTGATAACGGACGGGGCAGCGGCTTCACCTTC. This sequence encodes CASSDNGRGSGFTF.

The J gene is TRBJ2-7, the V gene TRBV10-2; weak D call: TRBD2 (6 bases). Trimming stripped 6 bases from V and 3 bases from J, with 12 bases between. This CDR3 is 13 amino acids long. Germline V gives CDR1 WSHSY, CDR2 SAAADI. This CDR3 reads CASSVGTFYEQYF. DNA for the CDR3: TGCGCCAGCAGCGTCGGGACTTTCTACGAGCAGTACTTC.

This clonotype was detected many times. V is TRBV21-1 and J is TRBJ2-2; no check of the table's D call, TRBD1, against the DNA was made. TRBV21-1 is a pseudogene locus. The CDR3 loop spans 16 amino acids. CDR3 residues: CASSKKDRARTGELFF. CDR3 nucleotides: TGTGCCAGCAGCAAGAAGGACAGGGCCCGCACCGGGGAGCTGTTTTTT.

By its share, this clonotype is large. CDR3: CASSQNVAGARDEQFF. The CDR3 bases are TGCGCCAGCAGCCAAAACGTAGCGGGAGCCAGAGATGAGCAGTTCTTC. The chain couples TRBV4-3 to TRBJ2-1, with 9 nucleotides matching TRBD2. The CDR3 runs 16 residues. V was pared by 2 bases and J by 8 bases, with 10 bases of the junction left unmatched. The germline gives CDR1 LGHNA, CDR2 YSLEER.

The chain recombines TRBV4-3 with TRBJ2-7; 7 bases are a match to TRBD2. This CDR3 region has 18 residues. CDR1 and CDR2 from the germline V gene are LGHNA and YSLEER. The V gene end was trimmed by 4 bases and the J gene end by 3 bases; junction bases not matched to a gene: 18. In DNA, the CDR3 is TGCGCCAGCAGCCGAGCTACGACGGGGGGTCACATTAGCTACGAGCAGTACTTC. Translation gives CASSRATTGGHISYEQYF.

This clonotype was seen once. The chain is built from TRBV11-2 and TRBJ2-1; TRBD1 matches 7 bases. Germline loops: CDR1 SGHAT, CDR2 FQNNGV. V shed 2 bases, J shed 9 bases, and the junction held 16 bases outside the gene matches. The CDR3 is 17 amino acids. CDR3 sequence reads: CASSLTHGPGYRGEQFF. CDR3 in DNA: TGTGCCAGCAGCTTAACCCACGGACCGGGGTACAGGGGTGAGCAGTTCTTC.

The chain employs TRBV11-3 and TRBJ2-1; D might be TRBD2 (7 bases). Trimming shortened V by 5 bases and J by 11 bases, and 22 bases separated the two germline ends. Germline V gene sequence: CDR1 SGHNT, CDR2 YENEEA. The CDR3 covers 15 residues. The CDR3 spells CASSRLAEGGYKQFF. The CDR3 DNA reads as TGTGCCAGCAGCCGATTAGCGGAGGGGGGGTATAAGCAGTTCTTC.